The rows below give T cell receptor beta chains drawn from one sample of a study of cytomegalovirus exposure and HLA in healthy donors. The assay was immunoSEQ multiplex PCR, and TCRdb's table has in-frame clones only and misses some. The sample lists 100,000 to 150,000 clones, more than 75% seen once, with around 5.5% in the top ten. Material for sequencing was PBMCs. The receptors come from a woman under 40 in good health and CMV-seronegative. Both conserved end residues are part of each CDR3. The D gene is left open where the match is weak. Where a row states a size, it is once, few, many or the class of an expanded clone; other rows omit it.

d_gene: TRBD2
j_gene: TRBJ2-3
abundance: NA
v_gene: TRBV7-9
CDR3aa: CASSWAGGPDTQYF
CDR3nt: TGTGCCAGCAGCTGGGCGGGGGGGCCGGATACGCAGTATTTT

d_gene: TRBD1
j_gene: TRBJ2-7
abundance: NA
v_gene: TRBV5-4
CDR3aa: CASSWAGTGGSYEQYF
CDR3nt: TGTGCCAGCAGCTGGGCCGGGACAGGGGGCTCCTACGAGCAGTACTTC

d_gene: TRBD1
j_gene: TRBJ2-7
abundance: NA
v_gene: TRBV5-1
CDR3aa: CASSSRQGTSYEQYF
CDR3nt: TGCGCCAGCAGCTCACGACAGGGGACCTCCTACGAGCAGTACTTC

d_gene: TRBD1
j_gene: TRBJ1-2
abundance: once
v_gene: TRBV13
CDR3aa: CASSLGSGGYGYTF
CDR3nt: TGTGCCAGCAGCTTAGGGTCAGGGGGCTATGGCTACACCTTC

d_gene: NA
j_gene: TRBJ2-7
abundance: NA
v_gene: TRBV5-1
CDR3aa: CASRADNYEQYF
CDR3nt: TGCGCCAGCAGGGCCGACAACTACGAGCAGTACTTC

d_gene: TRBD2
j_gene: TRBJ2-2
abundance: NA
v_gene: TRBV5-4
CDR3aa: CASSNSGRGTGELFF
CDR3nt: TGTGCCAGCAGCAACAGCGGGAGGGGGACCGGGGAGCTGTTTTTT

d_gene: TRBD2
j_gene: TRBJ2-1
abundance: NA
v_gene: TRBV11-2
CDR3aa: CASSPASGRMEQFF
CDR3nt: TGTGCCAGCAGCCCCGCTAGCGGGAGGATGGAGCAGTTCTTC

d_gene: TRBD1
j_gene: TRBJ1-1
abundance: NA
v_gene: TRBV7-9
CDR3aa: CSGFKQGLNTEAFF
CDR3nt: TGTTCCGGGTTTAAACAGGGGTTGAACACTGAAGCTTTCTTT

d_gene: TRBD1
j_gene: TRBJ2-1
abundance: NA
v_gene: TRBV19
CDR3aa: CASTTGTGGLNEQFF
CDR3nt: TGTGCCAGTACCACCGGGACAGGGGGCTTGAATGAGCAGTTCTTC

d_gene: TRBD1
j_gene: TRBJ1-1
abundance: once
v_gene: TRBV5-4
CDR3aa: CASRPGTGVSTEAFF
CDR3nt: TGTGCCAGCAGACCCGGGACAGGAGTTAGCACTGAAGCTTTCTTT

d_gene: NA
j_gene: TRBJ2-5
abundance: NA
v_gene: TRBV19
CDR3aa: CASSMGLMSSWTQYF
CDR3nt: TGTGCCAGTAGTATGGGGCTCATGAGCTCCTGGACCCAGTACTTC

d_gene: TRBD2
j_gene: TRBJ2-7
abundance: NA
v_gene: TRBV11-1
CDR3aa: CASSLVGLAGGPDEQYF
CDR3nt: TGTGCCAGCAGCTTAGTTGGACTAGCGGGAGGGCCCGATGAGCAGTACTTC

d_gene: NA
j_gene: TRBJ2-1
abundance: NA
v_gene: TRBV7-3
CDR3aa: CASSLSGFDYNEQFF
CDR3nt: TGTGCCAGCAGCTTATCAGGGTTTGACTACAATGAGCAGTTCTTC

d_gene: TRBD1
j_gene: TRBJ1-3
abundance: NA
v_gene: TRBV6-4
CDR3aa: CASSENAGQGADTIYF
CDR3nt: TGTGCCAGCAGTGAAAATGCGGGACAGGGGGCGGACACCATATATTTT

d_gene: NA
j_gene: TRBJ2-3
abundance: NA
v_gene: TRBV30
CDR3aa: CAWSVSTDTQYF
CDR3nt: TGTGCCTGGAGTGTGAGTACAGATACGCAGTATTTT

d_gene: NA
j_gene: TRBJ2-7
abundance: NA
v_gene: TRBV5-1
CDR3aa: CASSPWAPRGTYEQYF
CDR3nt: TGCGCCAGCAGCCCTTGGGCCCCTCGGGGTACCTACGAGCAGTACTTC

d_gene: NA
j_gene: TRBJ2-5
abundance: NA
v_gene: TRBV5-4
CDR3aa: CASSGGIQETQYF
CDR3nt: TGTGCCAGCAGCGGGGGGATCCAAGAGACCCAGTACTTC

d_gene: NA
j_gene: TRBJ2-1
abundance: NA
v_gene: TRBV19
CDR3aa: CASSIYPLDNEQFF
CDR3nt: TGTGCCAGTAGTATCTACCCTCTCGATAATGAGCAGTTCTTC

d_gene: TRBD1
j_gene: TRBJ1-6
abundance: NA
v_gene: TRBV7-9
CDR3aa: CASSRPLTGQGYSPLHF
CDR3nt: TGTGCCAGCAGCCGTCCTCTAACGGGACAGGGGTATTCACCCCTCCACTTT

d_gene: TRBD2
j_gene: TRBJ2-7
abundance: NA
v_gene: TRBV4-3
CDR3aa: CASSLMRGGRDEQYF
CDR3nt: TGCGCCAGCAGCCTAATGCGGGGGGGGAGGGACGAGCAGTACTTC

d_gene: NA
j_gene: TRBJ2-1
abundance: NA
v_gene: TRBV20-1
CDR3aa: CSARALNEQFF
CDR3nt: TGCAGTGCTAGAGCCTTGAATGAGCAGTTCTTC

d_gene: TRBD1
j_gene: TRBJ1-2
abundance: NA
v_gene: TRBV18
CDR3aa: CASSPVSGQGVRGYTF
CDR3nt: TGTGCCAGCTCACCAGTCTCGGGACAGGGGGTTAGAGGCTACACCTTC

d_gene: TRBD1
j_gene: TRBJ1-1
abundance: NA
v_gene: TRBV30
CDR3aa: CAWSRGQGFTEAFF
CDR3nt: TGTGCCTGGTCCAGGGGACAGGGATTCACTGAAGCTTTCTTT

d_gene: NA
j_gene: TRBJ2-3
abundance: NA
v_gene: TRBV4-3
CDR3aa: CASSQDWPPDTQYF
CDR3nt: TGCGCCAGCAGCCAAGACTGGCCTCCAGATACGCAGTATTTT

d_gene: TRBD1
j_gene: TRBJ2-7
abundance: NA
v_gene: TRBV7-9
CDR3aa: CASSPRSSGRQGKSYEQYF
CDR3nt: TGTGCCAGCAGCCCCCGCTCTAGTGGCCGACAGGGGAAGAGCTACGAGCAGTACTTC

d_gene: TRBD1
j_gene: TRBJ2-7
abundance: NA
v_gene: TRBV6-4
CDR3aa: CASSADRGNEQYF
CDR3nt: TGTGCCAGCAGTGCCGACAGGGGGAACGAGCAGTACTTC

d_gene: NA
j_gene: TRBJ2-1
abundance: NA
v_gene: TRBV7-3
CDR3aa: CASSPRGSPYNEQFF
CDR3nt: TGTGCCAGCAGCCCCCGGGGGAGCCCCTACAATGAGCAGTTCTTC

d_gene: NA
j_gene: TRBJ1-1
abundance: NA
v_gene: TRBV10-1
CDR3aa: CASSRDGKGCYTEAFF
CDR3nt: TGCGCCAGCAGTCGCGACGGGAAGGGATGTTACACTGAAGCTTTCTTT

d_gene: NA
j_gene: TRBJ2-1
abundance: NA
v_gene: TRBV4-1
CDR3aa: CASSQAGEQFF
CDR3nt: TGCGCCAGCAGCCAAGCGGGTGAGCAGTTCTTC

d_gene: NA
j_gene: TRBJ1-6
abundance: NA
v_gene: TRBV30
CDR3aa: CALETETYNSPLHF
CDR3nt: TGTGCCTTAGAGACAGAAACCTATAATTCACCCCTCCACTTT

d_gene: TRBD1
j_gene: TRBJ1-4
abundance: NA
v_gene: TRBV19
CDR3aa: CASSMVTGDWSEKLFF
CDR3nt: TGTGCCAGTAGTATGGTTACAGGGGATTGGAGTGAAAAACTGTTTTTT

d_gene: TRBD1
j_gene: TRBJ1-1
abundance: few
v_gene: TRBV7-2
CDR3aa: CASSPRQGVGGAFF
CDR3nt: TGTGCCAGCAGCCCTCGACAGGGGGTTGGCGGAGCTTTCTTT

d_gene: NA
j_gene: TRBJ2-1
abundance: NA
v_gene: TRBV5-1
CDR3aa: CASSPLTSIEQFF
CDR3nt: TGCGCCAGCAGCCCCCTGACTAGTATTGAGCAGTTCTTC

d_gene: TRBD1
j_gene: TRBJ2-7
abundance: NA
v_gene: TRBV7-2
CDR3aa: CASSLGGTGRREQYF
CDR3nt: TGTGCCAGCAGCCTAGGAGGGACAGGAAGGCGGGAGCAGTACTTC

d_gene: NA
j_gene: TRBJ2-1
abundance: NA
v_gene: TRBV7-9
CDR3aa: CASSPEPQGIHNEQFF
CDR3nt: TGTGCCAGCAGCCCCGAGCCACAGGGTATCCACAATGAGCAGTTCTTC

d_gene: TRBD1
j_gene: TRBJ1-6
abundance: NA
v_gene: TRBV6-1
CDR3aa: CASTGQGVGSPLHF
CDR3nt: TGTGCCAGCACAGGACAGGGGGTGGGTTCACCCCTCCACTTT

d_gene: NA
j_gene: TRBJ2-7
abundance: NA
v_gene: TRBV27
CDR3aa: CASSPTSGTSISYEQYF
CDR3nt: TGTGCCAGCAGTCCGACTTCGGGGACTTCAATCTCCTACGAGCAGTACTTC

d_gene: NA
j_gene: TRBJ1-1
abundance: NA
v_gene: TRBV7-8
CDR3aa: CASSFRGSAEAFF
CDR3nt: TGTGCCAGCAGCTTTCGGGGGTCGGCTGAAGCTTTCTTT

d_gene: TRBD1
j_gene: TRBJ1-5
abundance: NA
v_gene: TRBV27
CDR3aa: CASSARRQGRNQPQHF
CDR3nt: TGTGCCAGCAGTGCCCGCAGACAGGGACGCAATCAGCCCCAGCATTTT

d_gene: NA
j_gene: TRBJ1-5
abundance: NA
v_gene: TRBV9
CDR3aa: CASSVPEPPQPQHF
CDR3nt: TGTGCCAGCAGCGTCCCTGAGCCCCCCCAGCCCCAGCATTTT

d_gene: TRBD1
j_gene: TRBJ1-6
abundance: NA
v_gene: TRBV2
CDR3aa: CASSEGDSYNSPLHF
CDR3nt: TGTGCCAGCAGTGAAGGGGACAGCTATAATTCACCCCTCCACTTT

d_gene: NA
j_gene: TRBJ2-7
abundance: few
v_gene: TRBV25-1
CDR3aa: CASSGDSPTYEQYF
CDR3nt: TGTGCCAGCAGTGGTGACAGTCCCACCTACGAGCAGTACTTC

d_gene: NA
j_gene: TRBJ2-3
abundance: NA
v_gene: TRBV7-9
CDR3aa: CASSLVLGRDTQYF
CDR3nt: TGTGCCAGCAGCTTAGTATTGGGGCGCGATACGCAGTATTTT

d_gene: NA
j_gene: TRBJ1-5
abundance: NA
v_gene: TRBV28
CDR3aa: CASSLREQQYSNQPQHF
CDR3nt: TGTGCCAGCAGTTTAAGAGAACAGCAGTATAGCAATCAGCCCCAGCATTTT